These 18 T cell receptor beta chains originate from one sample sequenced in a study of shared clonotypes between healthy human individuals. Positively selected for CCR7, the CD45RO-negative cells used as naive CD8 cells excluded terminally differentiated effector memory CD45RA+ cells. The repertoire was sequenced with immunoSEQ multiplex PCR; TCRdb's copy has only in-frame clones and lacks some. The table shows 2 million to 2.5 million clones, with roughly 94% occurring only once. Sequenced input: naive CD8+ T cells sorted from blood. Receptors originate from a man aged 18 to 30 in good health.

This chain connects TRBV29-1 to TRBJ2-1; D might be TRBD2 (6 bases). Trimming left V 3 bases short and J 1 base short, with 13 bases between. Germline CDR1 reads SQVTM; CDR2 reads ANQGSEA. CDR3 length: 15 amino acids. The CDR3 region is CSVESWGGSYNEQFF. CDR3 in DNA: TGCAGCGTTGAGTCTTGGGGAGGTTCCTACAATGAGCAGTTCTTC.

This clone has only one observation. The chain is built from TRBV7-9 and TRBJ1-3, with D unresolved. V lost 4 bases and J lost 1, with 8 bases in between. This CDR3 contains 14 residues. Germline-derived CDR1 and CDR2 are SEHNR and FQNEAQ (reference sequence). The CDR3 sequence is CASSSEASGNTIYF. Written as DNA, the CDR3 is TGTGCCAGCAGCTCCGAGGCGTCTGGAAACACCATATATTTT. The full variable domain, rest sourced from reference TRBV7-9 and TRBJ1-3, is DTGVSQNPRHKITKRGQNVTFRCDPISEHNRLYWYRQTLGQGPEFLTYFQNEAQLEKSRLLSDRFSAERPKGSFSTLEIQRTEQGDSAMYLCASSSEASGNTIYFGEGSWLTVV.

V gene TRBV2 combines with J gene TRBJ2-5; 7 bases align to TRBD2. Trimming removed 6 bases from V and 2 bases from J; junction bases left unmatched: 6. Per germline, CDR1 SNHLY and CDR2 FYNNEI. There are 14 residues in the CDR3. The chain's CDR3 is CASRGLGYQETQYF. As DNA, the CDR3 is TGTGCCAGCAGAGGACTAGGTTATCAAGAGACCCAGTACTTC.

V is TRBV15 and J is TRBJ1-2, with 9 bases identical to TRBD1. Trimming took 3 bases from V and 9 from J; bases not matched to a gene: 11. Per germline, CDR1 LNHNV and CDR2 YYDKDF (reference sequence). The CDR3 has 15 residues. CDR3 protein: CATSRDRGISNSYTF. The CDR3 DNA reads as TGTGCCACCAGCAGGGACAGGGGAATCAGCAATAGCTACACCTTC.

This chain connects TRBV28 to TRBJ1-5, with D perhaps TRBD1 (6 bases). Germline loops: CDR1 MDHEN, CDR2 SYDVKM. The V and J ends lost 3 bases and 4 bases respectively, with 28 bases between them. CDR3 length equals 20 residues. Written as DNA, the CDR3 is TGTGCCAGCAGTTTCTTCAATGGATTGGGGGCAGCTGGCGAGAATCAGCCCCAGCATTTT. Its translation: CASSFFNGLGAAGENQPQHF.

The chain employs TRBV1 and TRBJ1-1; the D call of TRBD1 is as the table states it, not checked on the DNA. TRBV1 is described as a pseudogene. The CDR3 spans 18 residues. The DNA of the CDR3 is TGCACCAGCAGCCAAGACCGCTGGGACAGGGCTCTTGGCACTGAAGCTTTCTTT. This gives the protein CTSSQDRWDRALGTEAFF.

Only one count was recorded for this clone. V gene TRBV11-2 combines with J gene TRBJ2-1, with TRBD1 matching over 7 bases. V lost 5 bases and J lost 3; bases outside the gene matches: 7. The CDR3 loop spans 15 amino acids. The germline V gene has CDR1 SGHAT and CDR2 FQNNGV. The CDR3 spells CASSLPGQNYNEQFF. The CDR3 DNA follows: TGTGCCAGCAGCCTACCGGGACAGAACTACAATGAGCAGTTCTTC.

For the CDR3, the DNA is TGTGCCAGCAGCTTAGAGGTGGGACTCTACAATGAGCAGTTCTTC. Its protein product is CASSLEVGLYNEQFF. The chain has TRBV7-9 and TRBJ2-1, with D perhaps TRBD2 (6 bases). This CDR3 is built from 15 residues. V was pared by 1 base and J by 3 bases, with 10 bases between. CDR1 is SEHNR and CDR2 is FQNEAQ in the germline V gene (reference sequence).

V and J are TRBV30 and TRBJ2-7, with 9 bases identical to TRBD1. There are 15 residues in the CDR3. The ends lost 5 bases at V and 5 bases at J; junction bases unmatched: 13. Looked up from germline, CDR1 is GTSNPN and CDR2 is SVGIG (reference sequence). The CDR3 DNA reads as TGTGCCTGGGGCATCCTACAGGGGGCGCTGAACGAGCAGTACTTC. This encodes CAWGILQGALNEQYF.

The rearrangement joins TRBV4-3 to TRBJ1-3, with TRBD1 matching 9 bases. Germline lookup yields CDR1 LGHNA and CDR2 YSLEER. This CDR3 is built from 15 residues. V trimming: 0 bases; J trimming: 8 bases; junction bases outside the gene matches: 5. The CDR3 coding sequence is TGCGCCAGCAGCCAAGATAGTCGGACAGGGGACACCATATATTTT. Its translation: CASSQDSRTGDTIYF.

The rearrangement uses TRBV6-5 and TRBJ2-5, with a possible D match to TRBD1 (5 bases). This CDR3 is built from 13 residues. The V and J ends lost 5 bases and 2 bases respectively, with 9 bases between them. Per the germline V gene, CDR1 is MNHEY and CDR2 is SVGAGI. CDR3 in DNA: TGTGCCAGCAGTGTTGACAGTCAAGAGACCCAGTACTTC. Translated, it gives CASSVDSQETQYF.

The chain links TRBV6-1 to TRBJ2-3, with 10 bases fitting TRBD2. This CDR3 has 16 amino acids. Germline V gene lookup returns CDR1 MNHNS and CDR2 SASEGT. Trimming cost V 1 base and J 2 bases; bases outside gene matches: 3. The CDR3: CASSEERGGVTDTQYF. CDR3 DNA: TGTGCCAGCAGTGAAGAGCGGGGGGGCGTCACAGATACGCAGTATTTT.

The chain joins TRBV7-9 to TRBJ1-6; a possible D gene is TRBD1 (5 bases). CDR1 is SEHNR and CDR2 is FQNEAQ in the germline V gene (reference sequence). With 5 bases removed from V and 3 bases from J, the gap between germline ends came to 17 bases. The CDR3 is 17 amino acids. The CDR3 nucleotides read TGTGCCAGCAGCCCCTCTCCTGACAGTATCTATAATTCACCCCTCCACTTT. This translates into CASSPSPDSIYNSPLHF. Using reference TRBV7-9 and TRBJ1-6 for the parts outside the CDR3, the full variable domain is DTGVSQNPRHKITKRGQNVTFRCDPISEHNRLYWYRQTLGQGPEFLTYFQNEAQLEKSRLLSDRFSAERPKGSFSTLEIQRTEQGDSAMYLCASSPSPDSIYNSPLHFGNGTRLTVT.

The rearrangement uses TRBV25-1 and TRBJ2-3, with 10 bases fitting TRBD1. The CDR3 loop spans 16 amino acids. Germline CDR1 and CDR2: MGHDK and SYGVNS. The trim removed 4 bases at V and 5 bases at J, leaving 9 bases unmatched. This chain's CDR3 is CASSGGIGTGEDTQYF. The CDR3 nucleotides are TGTGCCAGCAGTGGAGGAATAGGGACAGGGGAAGATACGCAGTATTTT.

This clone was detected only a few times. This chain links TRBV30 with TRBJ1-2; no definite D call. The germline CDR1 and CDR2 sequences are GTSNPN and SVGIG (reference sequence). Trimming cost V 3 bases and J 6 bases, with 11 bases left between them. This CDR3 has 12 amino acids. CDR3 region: CAWSPIQNGYTF. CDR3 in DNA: TGTGCCTGGAGCCCCATACAAAATGGCTACACCTTC.

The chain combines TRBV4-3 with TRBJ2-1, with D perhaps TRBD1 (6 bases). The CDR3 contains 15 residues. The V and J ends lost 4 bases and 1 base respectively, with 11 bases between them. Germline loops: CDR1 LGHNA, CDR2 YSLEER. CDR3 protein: CASSLVGGSYNEQFF. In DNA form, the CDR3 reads TGCGCCAGCAGCCTAGTAGGGGGTTCCTACAATGAGCAGTTCTTC.

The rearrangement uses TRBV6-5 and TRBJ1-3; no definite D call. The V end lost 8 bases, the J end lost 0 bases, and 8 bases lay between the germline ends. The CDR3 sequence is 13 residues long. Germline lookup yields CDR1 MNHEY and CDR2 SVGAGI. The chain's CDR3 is CASGLDSGNTIYF. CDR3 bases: TGTGCCAGCGGTTTGGACTCTGGAAACACCATATATTTT.

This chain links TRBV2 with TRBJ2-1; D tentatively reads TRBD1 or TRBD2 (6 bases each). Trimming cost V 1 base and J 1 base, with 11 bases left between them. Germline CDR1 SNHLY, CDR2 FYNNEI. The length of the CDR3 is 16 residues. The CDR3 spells CASSEGPGASYNEQFF. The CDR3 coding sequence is TGTGCCAGCAGTGAAGGACCGGGGGCTTCCTACAATGAGCAGTTCTTC.